In this sample, the clone carrying this T cell receptor beta chain turned up many times. The antigen is unknown. Patients chosen for sequencing had shown CD8+CD57+ cell expansion by flow cytometry. Genomic DNA provided the template from which TCR beta VDJ and CDR3 profiles were obtained. TCRdb re-called the reads with MiXCR, one entry per CDR3 protein. The sample lists about 180,000 distinct CDR3 sequences; approximately 48% were seen once. These data belong to a study of CD8+CD57+ T cells in acquired aplastic anemia. In the study overall: Sorted CD4+ plus CD8+ cells gave DNA averaging around 3.2 ug. Study-wide findings and caveats: In CD8+ cells, Simpson's diversity showed no significant difference between patients and controls.

Specimen: sorted CD4+, CD8+, or CD8+CD57+ T cells (not recorded which) from PBMCs. This clonotype was obtained from a human donor with aplastic anemia.

In DNA form, the CDR3 reads TGCGCCAGCAGCTTTGAGCCGGGACCCACGGGGGAGCAGTTCTTC. It codes for CASSFEPGPTGEQFF. The V and J genes are TRBV5-1 and TRBJ2-1; D might be TRBD1 or TRBD2, each matching 5 bases. This CDR3 has 15 residues. The V and J ends lost 2 bases and 10 bases respectively, with 19 bases between them. CDR1 is SGHRS and CDR2 is YFSETQ in the germline V gene.